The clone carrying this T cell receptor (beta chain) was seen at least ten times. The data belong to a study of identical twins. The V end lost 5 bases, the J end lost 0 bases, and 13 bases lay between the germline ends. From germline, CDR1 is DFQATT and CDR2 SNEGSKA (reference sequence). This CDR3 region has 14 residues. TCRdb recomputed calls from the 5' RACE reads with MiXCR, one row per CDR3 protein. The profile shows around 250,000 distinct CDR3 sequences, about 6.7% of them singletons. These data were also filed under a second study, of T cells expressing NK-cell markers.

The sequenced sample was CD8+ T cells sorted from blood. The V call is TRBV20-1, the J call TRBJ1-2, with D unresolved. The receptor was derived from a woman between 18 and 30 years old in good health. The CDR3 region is CSASVPETNYGYTF. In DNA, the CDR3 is TGCAGTGCTTCCGTACCTGAGACTAACTATGGCTACACCTTC.